Each of the 22 T cell receptor beta chains below was sequenced from the same sample in a study of blood T cell repertoires in COVID-19. The assay was immunoSEQ multiplex PCR, and TCRdb's table has in-frame clones only and misses some. The sample contains around 200,000 clones, approximately 84% of which appear only once. Sequencing was carried out using peripheral blood. These receptors came from a man aged 80 or over with acute or convalescent COVID-19.

The chain uses TRBV7-9 and TRBJ2-2; a possible D gene is TRBD2 (7 bases). The CDR3 runs to 16 residues. Trimming stripped 4 bases from V and 0 bases from J, with 12 bases between. CDR1 SEHNR and CDR2 FQNEAQ come from the germline V gene (reference sequence). CDR3 nucleotides: TGTGCCAGCAGCTCAGCGCGGGGGCCGAACACCGGGGAGCTGTTTTTT. Residues: CASSSARGPNTGELFF. Full variable domain (missing parts from reference TRBV7-9 and TRBJ2-2): DTGVSQNPRHKITKRGQNVTFRCDPISEHNRLYWYRQTLGQGPEFLTYFQNEAQLEKSRLLSDRFSAERPKGSFSTLEIQRTEQGDSAMYLCASSSARGPNTGELFFGEGSRLTVL.

The genes are TRBV6-2 or TRBV6-3 and TRBJ2-3; maybe TRBD2 (6 bases). Germline lookup yields CDR1 MNHEY and CDR2 SVGEGT. V was trimmed by 5 bases and J by 1 base, leaving 13 bases between them. The CDR3 has 15 residues. Here the CDR3 reads CASSPLRDGTDTQYF. CDR3 bases: TGTGCCAGCAGTCCCCTGCGGGACGGCACAGATACGCAGTATTTT.

The chain couples TRBV28 to TRBJ2-3; 15 bases agree with TRBD2. Trimming removed 6 bases from V and 6 bases from J; junction bases left unmatched: 4. CDR1 is MDHEN and CDR2 is SYDVKM in the germline V gene. CDR3 length: 15 amino acids. CDR3 in DNA: TGTGCCAGCAGCTCCGGACTAGCGGGAGGGGATACGCAGTATTTT. Amino acids: CASSSGLAGGDTQYF.

As DNA, the CDR3 is TGTGCCAGCAGGGAAGCGGGGGTGAGCACAGATACGCAGTATTTT. It translates to CASREAGVSTDTQYF. The chain uses TRBV7-2 and TRBJ2-3; the match to TRBD2 covers 8 bases. V lost 6 bases to trimming and J lost 0 bases; unmatched junction nucleotides: 5. Germline V CDR1 and CDR2: SGHTA, FQGNSA. The CDR3 is 15 residues long.

The chain links TRBV24-1 to TRBJ1-5; D ambiguous. The CDR3 extends over 13 amino acids. The V gene lost 9 bases and the J gene lost 4 bases, with 12 bases spanning the gap. Germline V lookup: CDR1 KGHDR, CDR2 SFDVKD. The chain's CDR3 is CATSPGFNQPQHF. The CDR3 bases are TGTGCCACCTCCCCAGGTTTTAATCAGCCCCAGCATTTT.

This clone was counted between two and nine times. V and J are TRBV19 and TRBJ2-2; 13 bases match TRBD2. J lost 7 bases, V lost 5 bases, and 7 bases had no gene match. Germline CDR1 and CDR2: LNHDA and SQIVND (reference sequence). The CDR3 has 16 amino acids. The CDR3 DNA reads TGTGCCAGTAGTCCACGGACTAGCGGGAGTGGCGGGGAGCTGTTTTTT. Translated: CASSPRTSGSGGELFF.

The CDR3 DNA is TGCGCCAGCAGCTTGGAGGGGCGGTGGGAAAAACTGTTTTTT. Translated: CASSLEGRWEKLFF. The chain links TRBV5-1 to TRBJ1-4, with D perhaps TRBD1 (5 bases). V lost 0 bases, J lost 8 bases, and 11 bases lay in between. Per the germline V gene, CDR1 is SGHRS and CDR2 is YFSETQ. CDR3 length: 14 amino acids.

The DNA for the CDR3 is TGTGCCAGCAGGATGATTCCGACAGGGAGCTACGAGCAGTACTTC. Protein sequence: CASRMIPTGSYEQYF. The chain combines TRBV27 with TRBJ2-7, with 7 bases lining up with TRBD1. The CDR3 consists of 15 residues. Germline V gene lookup returns CDR1 MNHEY and CDR2 SMNVEV (reference sequence). V was clipped by 6 bases and J by 3 bases; unmatched bases: 11.

This clone was detected only once. The V gene is TRBV6-1, the J gene TRBJ2-7; 9 positions agree with TRBD2. The CDR3 extends over 14 amino acids. V was clipped by 3 bases and J by 6 bases; unmatched bases: 6. In germline, CDR1 is MNHNS, CDR2 SASEGT. The CDR3 region is CASSETSGLGEQYF. In DNA, the CDR3 is TGTGCCAGCAGTGAGACTAGCGGATTGGGCGAGCAGTACTTC.

The V gene is TRBV6-1, the J gene TRBJ2-7; 8 bases match TRBD1. The germline V gene has CDR1 MNHNS and CDR2 SASEGT. With V trimmed by 1 base and J by 6 bases, 8 bases remained unmatched. The CDR3 spans 15 residues. This chain's CDR3 is CASSEVGQGFAEQYF. CDR3 DNA sequence: TGTGCCAGCAGTGAAGTTGGACAGGGTTTCGCCGAGCAGTACTTC.

This chain joins TRBV29-1 and TRBJ2-2; possible D gene TRBD1, 7 bases. CDR3 length: 16 amino acids. Trimming took off 7 bases at V and 0 bases at J, with 18 bases between the two ends. Germline values: CDR1 SQVTM, CDR2 ANQGSEA. CDR3 DNA: TGCAGCGCGGCGGGACAGACTATCGCGAACACCGGGGAGCTGTTTTTT. It translates to CSAAGQTIANTGELFF.

The table lists this clone with a count of one. The rearrangement links TRBV5-1 to TRBJ1-4, with D perhaps matching TRBD1 (5 bases). Germline-derived CDR1 and CDR2 are SGHRS and YFSETQ. This CDR3 is built from 17 residues. Trimming left V 0 bases short and J 3 bases short, with 15 bases between. CDR3 protein: CASSLGQGTSANEKLFF. In DNA form, the CDR3 reads TGCGCCAGCAGCTTGGGCCAGGGTACTAGCGCTAATGAAAAACTGTTTTTT.

The chain links TRBV3-1 (or the pseudogene TRBV3-2) to TRBJ1-4, with D unclear. The CDR3 runs to 16 residues. In germline, CDR1 is LGHDT, CDR2 YNNKEL (reference sequence). V shed 0 bases and J shed 6 bases, with 14 bases lying between them. As DNA, the CDR3 is TGTGCCAGCAGCCAAGATCCCGGGTTAGGCGATGAAAAACTGTTTTTT. This gives the protein CASSQDPGLGDEKLFF.

In its sample, this clone was seen once. The gene calls are TRBV7-9 and TRBJ1-2, with TRBD1 identical over 8 bases. V dropped 4 bases and J dropped 3; count of bases not matched to a gene: 1. CDR1 and CDR2 from the germline V gene are SEHNR and FQNEAQ (reference sequence). The CDR3 covers 13 residues. The CDR3, as DNA: TGTGCCAGCAGCTCGACAGGGGACTATGGCTACACCTTC. Its protein is CASSSTGDYGYTF.

The chain links TRBV5-4 to TRBJ2-1; 11 bases are shared with TRBD2. The CDR3 runs to 16 residues. Trimming removed 5 bases from V and 2 bases from J; junction bases left unmatched: 6. CDR1 and CDR2 from the germline V gene are SGHNT and YYREEE (reference sequence). The CDR3 loop reads CASRYGTSGTYNEQFF. The CDR3 DNA is TGTGCCAGCAGGTACGGGACTAGCGGAACCTACAATGAGCAGTTCTTC.

The J gene is TRBJ2-3, the V gene TRBV28; 8 bases agree with TRBD2. With 6 bases clipped from V and 4 bases from J, the junction kept 9 bases outside the gene matches. The germline V gene encodes CDR1 MDHEN and CDR2 SYDVKM. The CDR3 is 15 amino acids. CDR3 loop: CASSLGVSGADTQYF. As DNA, the CDR3 is TGTGCCAGCAGCCTAGGAGTTAGCGGGGCAGATACGCAGTATTTT.

This chain joins TRBV5-4 and TRBJ1-2, with D tentatively TRBD1 (5 bases). CDR1 is SGHNT, CDR2 YYREEE, per germline (reference sequence). CDR3 size: 15 residues. V was shortened by 6 bases and J by 0 bases, with 15 bases between the two germline ends. The chain's CDR3 is CASTFRRQSNYGYTF. CDR3 DNA: TGTGCCAGCACCTTCCGACGACAGTCTAACTATGGCTACACCTTC.

This chain connects TRBV24-1 to TRBJ2-1; D remains ambiguous. Trimming left V 5 bases short and J 6 bases short, with 13 bases between. CDR3 length: 14 amino acids. The germline V gene has CDR1 KGHDR and CDR2 SFDVKD. CDR3 sequence reads: CATSGLLVGNEQFF. In DNA form, the CDR3 reads TGTGCCACCAGTGGCCTCCTAGTAGGCAATGAGCAGTTCTTC.

The genes are TRBV2 and TRBJ2-3; possible D gene TRBD1, 6 bases. The V and J ends lost 7 bases and 4 bases respectively, with 18 bases between them. The CDR3 covers 15 residues. Looked up from germline, CDR1 is SNHLY and CDR2 is FYNNEI. CDR3 in DNA: TGTGCCAGCAACACAGGGTTTGTAAGGCCAGATACGCAGTATTTT. It codes for CASNTGFVRPDTQYF. Supplemented by reference TRBV2 and TRBJ2-3, the full variable domain reads EPEVTQTPSHQVTQMGQEVILRCVPISNHLYFYWYRQILGQKVEFLVSFYNNEISEKSEIFDDQFSVERPDGSNFTLKIRSTKLEDSAMYFCASNTGFVRPDTQYFGPGTRLTVL.

The V gene is TRBV12-5, the J gene TRBJ1-4; TRBD1 aligns across 11 bases. The germline V gene has CDR1 LGHNT and CDR2 FRNRAP. With 5 bases clipped from V and 5 bases from J, the junction kept 4 bases outside the gene matches. There are 15 residues in the CDR3. As DNA, the CDR3 is TGTGCTAGTGGTACAGGGACAGGGGGGAATGAAAAACTGTTTTTT. Its protein product is CASGTGTGGNEKLFF. The full variable domain, in which reference TRBV12-5 and TRBJ1-4 provide the parts outside the CDR3, is DARVTQTPRHKVTEMGQEVTMRCQPILGHNTVFWYRQTMMQGLELLAYFRNRAPLDDSGMPKDRFSAEMPDATLATLKIQPSEPRDSAVYFCASGTGTGGNEKLFFGSGTQLSVL.

The rearrangement uses TRBV7-2 and TRBJ1-6; D may be TRBD1 (5 bases). V gave up 1 base and J gave up 4 bases, with 14 bases separating them. The CDR3 is made up of 17 amino acids. Germline CDR1 SGHTA, CDR2 FQGNSA. CDR3 nucleotide sequence: TGTGCCAGCAGCTTAGAAAGGGGAGGAAGGTATAATTCACCCCTCCACTTT. It translates to CASSLERGGRYNSPLHF.

The chain has TRBV7-2 and TRBJ2-7; 8 nucleotides agree with TRBD2. The germline V gene encodes CDR1 SGHTA and CDR2 FQGNSA. The CDR3 totals 16 residues. With V trimmed by 1 base and J by 4 bases, 9 bases remained unmatched. The DNA for the CDR3 is TGTGCCAGCAGCTTAGGCTCAGCGGGAGTCGGGTACGAGCAGTACTTC. Its translation is CASSLGSAGVGYEQYF. Supplemented by reference TRBV7-2 and TRBJ2-7, the full variable domain reads GAGVSQSPSNKVTEKGKDVELRCDPISGHTALYWYRQSLGQGLEFLIYFQGNSAPDKSGLPSDRFSAERTGGSVSTLTIQRTQQEDSAVYLCASSLGSAGVGYEQYFGPGTRLTVT.